This TCR beta chain originates from a study of T cells in Graves' hyperthyroidism and ophthalmopathy. The CDR3 has 14 amino acids. Losses at the gene ends were 5 bases for V and 5 bases for J; bases not matched to a gene: 2. Germline values: CDR1 LNHNV, CDR2 YYDKDF (reference sequence). Using RNA transcripts as the source, TCR beta CDR3 regions were amplified. Using the HTBI primer set, a first-round RT-PCR was run on the TCR CDR3. MiXCR, run by TCRdb on the multiplex PCR reads, gives a single entry per CDR3 protein. The table shows hundreds of thousands of distinct CDR3 sequences, with about 15% occurring only once. This clonotype has ten or more counts.

The source of this sequence is a woman aged 25 to 39 with Graves' hyperthyroidism that later progressed to Graves' ophthalmopathy. Input material: blood. The chain uses TRBV15 and TRBJ2-3; 12 bases line up with TRBD2. In DNA form, the CDR3 reads TGTGCCACCAGCGAGGGACTAGCGGGAGATACGCAGTATTTT. Translated: CATSEGLAGDTQYF.